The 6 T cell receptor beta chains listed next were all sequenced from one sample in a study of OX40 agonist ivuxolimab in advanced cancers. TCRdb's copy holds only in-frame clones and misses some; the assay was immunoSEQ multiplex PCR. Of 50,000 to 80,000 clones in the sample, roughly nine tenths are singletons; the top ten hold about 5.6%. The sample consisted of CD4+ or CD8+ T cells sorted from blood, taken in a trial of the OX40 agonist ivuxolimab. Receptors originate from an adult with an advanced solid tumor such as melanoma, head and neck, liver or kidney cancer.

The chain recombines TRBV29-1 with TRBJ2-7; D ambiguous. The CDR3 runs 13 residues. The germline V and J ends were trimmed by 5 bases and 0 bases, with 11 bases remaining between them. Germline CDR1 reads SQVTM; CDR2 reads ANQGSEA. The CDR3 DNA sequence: TGCAGCGTTCACGGCAGGAGCTCCTACGAGCAGTACTTC. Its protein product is CSVHGRSSYEQYF.

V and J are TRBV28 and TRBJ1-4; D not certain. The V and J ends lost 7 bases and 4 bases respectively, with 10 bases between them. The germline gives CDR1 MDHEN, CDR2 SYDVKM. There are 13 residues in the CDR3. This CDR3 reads CASNVQHNEKLFF. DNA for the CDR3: TGTGCCAGCAACGTACAGCATAATGAAAAACTGTTTTTT.

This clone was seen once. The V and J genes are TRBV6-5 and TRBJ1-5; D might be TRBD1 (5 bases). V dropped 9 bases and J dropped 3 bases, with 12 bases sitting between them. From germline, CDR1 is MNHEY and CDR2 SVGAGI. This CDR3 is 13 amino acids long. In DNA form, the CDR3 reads TGTGCCAGTTACGAGGGGAACAATCAGCCCCAGCATTTT. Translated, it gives CASYEGNNQPQHF.

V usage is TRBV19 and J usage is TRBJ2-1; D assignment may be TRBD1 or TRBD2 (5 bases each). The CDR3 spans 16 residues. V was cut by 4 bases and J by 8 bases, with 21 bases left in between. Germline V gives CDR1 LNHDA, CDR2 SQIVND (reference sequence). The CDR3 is CASSTLGTQWNYEQFF. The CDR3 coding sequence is TGTGCCAGTAGTACCCTCGGGACCCAGTGGAATTATGAGCAGTTCTTC.

The CDR3 DNA sequence: TGTGCCAGCAGCCTGACCGGGACTAGCCAAGAGACCCAGTACTTC. This codes for CASSLTGTSQETQYF. The V gene is TRBV7-3, the J gene TRBJ2-5, with 8 nucleotides matching TRBD2. V lost 5 bases, J lost 1 base, and 6 bases stayed unmatched. Germline V gives CDR1 SGHTA, CDR2 FQGTGA. CDR3 length equals 15 residues.

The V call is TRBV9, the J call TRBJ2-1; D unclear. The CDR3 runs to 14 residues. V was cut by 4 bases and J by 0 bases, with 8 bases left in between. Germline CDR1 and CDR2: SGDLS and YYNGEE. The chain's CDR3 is CASSPRASYNEQFF. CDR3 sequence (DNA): TGTGCCAGCAGCCCCCGGGCCTCCTACAATGAGCAGTTCTTC. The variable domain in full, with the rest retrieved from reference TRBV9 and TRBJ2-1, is DSGVTQTPKHLITATGQRVTLRCSPRSGDLSVYWYQQSLDQGLQFLIQYYNGEERAKGNILERFSAQQFPDLHSELNLSSLELGDSALYFCASSPRASYNEQFFGPGTRLTVL.